This is a list of T cell receptor beta chains from one sample in a study of T-cell reconstitution after alpha-beta-depleted transplantation in children. MiXCR, applied by TCRdb to the PCR reads, yields one record per CDR3 protein. The data show about 440,000 distinct CDR3 sequences, with around two fifths seen just once and approximately 30% held by the top ten. This specimen was PBMCs, taken before TCRalphabeta/CD19-depleted stem cell transplant. The receptors derive from a girl aged 2-10 years with aplastic anemia, due to receive a stem cell transplant. Both conserved end residues are part of each CDR3. The D gene is left open where the match is weak. Not all rows give a size; the values are once, few, many and, for expanded clones, a class.

TRBV7-6	TRBJ2-1	.	many	CASSLARHDEQFF	TGTGCCAGCAGCTTAGCCAGGCACGATGAGCAGTTCTTC
TRBV20-1	TRBJ2-5	TRBD2	few	CSAPPGAGVAPRTQYF	TGCAGTGCTCCCCCCGGAGCGGGAGTCGCCCCCAGGACCCAGTACTTC
TRBV2	TRBJ1-1	.	.	CASSENLGTEAFF	TGTGCCAGCAGTGAAAACCTGGGCACTGAAGCTTTCTTT
TRBV20-1	TRBJ2-6	.	many	CSARDLEQGEAGANVLTF	TGCAGTGCTAGAGATCTCGAACAGGGTGAGGCTGGGGCCAACGTCCTGACTTTC
TRBV7-9	TRBJ1-1	.	many	CASSLQRGWGTEAFF	TGTGCCAGCAGCTTACAGCGGGGTTGGGGGACTGAAGCTTTCTTT
TRBV20-1	TRBJ2-5	TRBD2	.	CSARVGTSGKETQYF	TGCAGTGCTAGAGTCGGGACTAGCGGCAAAGAGACCCAGTACTTC
TRBV7-8	TRBJ2-4	TRBD1	.	CASSRDRVEGNIQYF	TGTGCCAGCAGCCGGGACAGGGTGGAGGGCAACATTCAGTACTTC
TRBV6-6	TRBJ1-5	.	few	CAMKGQPQHF	TGTGCCATGAAGGGACAGCCCCAGCATTTT
TRBV15	TRBJ2-1	TRBD2	.	CATSRRFERGNEQFF	TGTGCCACCAGTCGGAGGTTCGAGCGGGGCAATGAGCAGTTCTTC
TRBV6-1	TRBJ1-2	.	.	CASRSEEFLYGYTF	TGTGCCAGCAGAAGTGAGGAGTTTTTGTATGGCTACACCTTC
TRBV11-2	TRBJ2-6	.	many	CASSSGGAGANVLTF	TGTGCCAGCAGCTCAGGAGGGGCTGGGGCCAACGTCCTGACTTTC
TRBV3-1	TRBJ2-1	.	.	CASSQQSTHSYNEQFF	TGTGCCAGCAGCCAACAGTCTACCCACTCCTACAATGAGCAGTTCTTC
TRBV20-1	TRBJ1-5	.	.	CSARENPGPSPQHF	TGCAGTGCTAGGGAAAACCCAGGGCCGAGCCCCCAGCATTTT
TRBV5-4	TRBJ2-1	.	many	CASIPTENRMNGREQFF	TGTGCCAGCATCCCCACTGAGAACAGAATGAATGGCCGTGAGCAGTTCTTC
TRBV4-1	TRBJ2-4	.	.	CASSQDARTGPYF	TGCGCCAGCAGCCAAGATGCCAGAACCGGCCCGTACTTC
TRBV24-1	TRBJ2-2	.	many	CATSDFQGNTGELFF	TGTGCCACCAGTGATTTCCAGGGTAACACCGGGGAGCTGTTTTTT
TRBV20-1	TRBJ2-1	.	.	CSVEQGKGEQFF	TGCAGTGTGGAGCAGGGGAAGGGCGAGCAGTTCTTC
TRBV20-1	TRBJ2-5	TRBD2	.	CSARMVAGLETQYF	TGCAGTGCTAGAATGGTAGCGGGTTTGGAGACCCAGTACTTC
TRBV5-1	TRBJ2-7	TRBD2	.	CASSSAASGYEQYF	TGCGCCAGCAGCTCCGCTGCTAGCGGCTACGAGCAGTACTTC
TRBV29-1	TRBJ2-2	.	.	CSVRQWDTGELFF	TGCAGCGTCAGACAGTGGGACACCGGGGAGCTGTTTTTT
TRBV29-1	TRBJ2-3	TRBD2	.	CSAGATSGRADTQYF	TGCAGCGCCGGGGCGACTAGCGGGAGAGCGGATACGCAGTATTTT
TRBV20-1	TRBJ2-3	.	.	CSVWDTQYF	TGCAGTGTATGGGATACGCAGTATTTT
TRBV4-1	TRBJ2-2	.	once	CASSQQASRAKGTGELFF	TGCGCCAGCAGCCAACAGGCCTCCCGGGCAAAGGGCACCGGGGAGCTGTTTTTT
TRBV20-1	TRBJ2-5	.	.	CSASLADPLRGGETQYF	TGCAGTGCTAGTCTGGCTGATCCCCTTAGAGGGGGAGAGACCCAGTACTTC
TRBV9	TRBJ2-2	TRBD2	few	CASSEPAAGGRNTGELFF	TGTGCCAGCAGCGAGCCCGCAGCGGGAGGCCGGAACACCGGGGAGCTGTTTTTT
TRBV6-1	TRBJ2-3	TRBD1	few	CASRTGGGGDTQYF	TGTGCCAGCAGGACAGGGGGCGGGGGAGATACGCAGTATTTT
TRBV11-2	TRBJ2-5	.	few	CASSPTGYQETQYF	TGTGCCAGCAGCCCTACAGGGTACCAAGAGACCCAGTACTTC
TRBV7-2	TRBJ2-2	TRBD2	many	CASSLTSGRAGGGELFF	TGTGCCAGCAGCTTAACTAGCGGGAGGGCCGGGGGCGGGGAGCTGTTTTTT
TRBV5-1	TRBJ2-4	TRBD2	few	CASTASGRGNIQYF	TGCGCCAGCACGGCCTCAGGGAGGGGAAACATTCAGTACTTC
TRBV5-1	TRBJ1-1	.	.	CASSQITGHTNTEAFF	TGCGCCAGCAGTCAAATCACGGGACACACGAACACTGAAGCTTTCTTT
TRBV12-3/TRBV12-4	TRBJ2-5	TRBD2	few	CASSSLAGGETQYF	TGTGCCAGCAGTTCCCTAGCGGGAGGAGAGACCCAGTACTTC
TRBV5-1	TRBJ2-5	.	.	CASRLVGETQYF	TGCGCCAGCAGGCTGGTAGGGGAGACCCAGTACTTC
TRBV21-1	TRBJ2-5	.	.	CASSIRCGASSQTQYF	TGTGCCAGCAGCATCCGCTGTGGGGCTAGCTCCCAGACCCAGTACTTC
TRBV11-2	TRBJ2-5	.	.	CASSQGGLGTQYF	TGTGCCAGCAGCCAAGGGGGTTTGGGGACCCAGTACTTC
TRBV18	TRBJ1-2	.	.	CASSRSDSYGYTF	TGTGCCAGCTCCCGGTCGGACAGCTATGGCTACACCTTC
TRBV5-1	TRBJ2-2	.	many	CASSLNQGTGELFF	TGCGCCAGCAGCTTGAACCAGGGCACCGGGGAGCTGTTTTTT
TRBV5-1	TRBJ2-7	.	many	CASSLVGSGEQYF	TGCGCCAGCAGCTTGGTTGGGTCTGGCGAGCAGTACTTC
TRBV25-1	TRBJ2-7	.	.	CASSAPGNYEQYF	TGTGCCAGCAGCGCCCCTGGAAACTACGAGCAGTACTTC
TRBV10-3	TRBJ2-5	.	.	CAISESVQGREETKYF	TGTGCCATCAGTGAGTCAGTACAGGGGCGGGAGGAGACCAAGTACTTC
TRBV28	TRBJ2-7	TRBD1	many	CASSRFGQGAYEQYF	TGTGCCAGCAGTAGGTTCGGACAGGGGGCTTACGAGCAGTACTTC
TRBV20-1	TRBJ1-5	.	.	CSARGPSNQPQHF	TGCAGTGCTCGGGGGCCTAGCAATCAGCCCCAGCATTTT
TRBV7-2	TRBJ2-1	.	many	CASTIMEGGYNEQFF	TGTGCCAGCACCATAATGGAGGGAGGTTACAATGAGCAGTTCTTC
TRBV7-9	TRBJ2-2	.	few	CASSAFGLTGELFF	TGTGCCAGCAGCGCCTTCGGCCTGACCGGGGAGCTGTTTTTT
TRBV7-9	TRBJ2-5	.	.	CASSKDAGAKETQYF	TGTGCCAGCAGTAAGGACGCGGGGGCGAAAGAGACCCAGTACTTC
TRBV20-1	TRBJ1-2	.	few	CSAKRETDGYTF	TGCAGTGCTAAAAGGGAAACCGATGGCTACACCTTC
TRBV10-3	TRBJ2-7	TRBD1	many	CAISGGTGYEQYF	TGTGCCATCAGCGGAGGGACAGGCTACGAGCAGTACTTC